This T cell receptor (beta chain) emerged from a study of blood T cells in healthy people across ages. For the study at large: Template switching retrieved approximately one barcoded beta molecule for each two T cells.

No fewer than 5.5 micrograms of total RNA were isolated from every sample. Combining a sample-barcoded 5' primer with a J-beta primer mix, a second PCR ran for about 6 to 12 cycles. Each CDR3 protein is one row after TCRdb ran MiXCR on the 5' RACE reads. The sample yields some 930,000 distinct CDR3 sequences, 29% seen once. The ends were cut back, 6 bases at V and 2 bases at J, with 23 bases in the middle. Germline CDR1 reads SNHLY; CDR2 reads FYNNEI. This CDR3 comprises 17 residues. About this clonotype itself: A clone one base away is much larger, so this may be a read error.

The same specimen was also included in a second study, on T cells of mothers and their children. Per that study: Related mother and child pairs showed slightly greater overlap (not significant) than unrelated pairs did.

Sequencing used blood. The clonotype originates from a woman aged 40 to 50 in good health. V usage is TRBV2 and J usage is TRBJ2-7; D assignment may be TRBD1 or TRBD2 (7 bases each). For the CDR3, the DNA is TGTGCCAGCAGCGGGGACTATGAAGGGGGCTCCACCTACGAGCAGTACTTC. Translated, it gives CASSGDYEGGSTYEQYF.